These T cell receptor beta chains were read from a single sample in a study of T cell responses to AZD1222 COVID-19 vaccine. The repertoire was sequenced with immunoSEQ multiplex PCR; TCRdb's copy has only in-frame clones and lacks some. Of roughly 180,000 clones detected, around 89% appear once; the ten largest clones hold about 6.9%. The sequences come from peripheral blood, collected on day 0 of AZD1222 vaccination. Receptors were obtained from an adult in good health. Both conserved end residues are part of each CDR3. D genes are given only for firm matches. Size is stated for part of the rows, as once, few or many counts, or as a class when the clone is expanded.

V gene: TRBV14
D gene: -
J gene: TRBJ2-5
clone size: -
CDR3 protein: CASSPRGWTQYF
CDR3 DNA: TGTGCCAGCAGCCCCCGGGGGTGGACCCAGTACTTC

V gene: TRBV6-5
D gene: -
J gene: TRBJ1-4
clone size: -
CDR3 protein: CASRNRALNEKLFF
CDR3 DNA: TGTGCCAGCAGGAACAGGGCACTTAATGAAAAACTGTTTTTT

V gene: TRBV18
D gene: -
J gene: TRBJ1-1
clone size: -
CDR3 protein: CASSRNGGENTEAFF
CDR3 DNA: TGTGCCAGCTCCCGTAACGGGGGGGAAAACACTGAAGCTTTCTTT

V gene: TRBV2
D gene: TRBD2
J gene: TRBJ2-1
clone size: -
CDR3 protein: CASSDLGTSGGRNEQFF
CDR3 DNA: TGTGCCAGCAGTGATCTTGGGACTAGCGGGGGGAGGAATGAGCAGTTCTTC

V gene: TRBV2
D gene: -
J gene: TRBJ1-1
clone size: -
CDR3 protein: CASPRTQDSPNTEAFF
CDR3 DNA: TGTGCCAGCCCCCGTACTCAAGACAGCCCGAACACTGAAGCTTTCTTT

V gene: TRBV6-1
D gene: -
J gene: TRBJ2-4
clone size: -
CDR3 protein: CASSADPRPGGKNIQYF
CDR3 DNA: TGTGCCAGCAGTGCGGACCCTCGACCTGGGGGGAAAAACATTCAGTACTTC

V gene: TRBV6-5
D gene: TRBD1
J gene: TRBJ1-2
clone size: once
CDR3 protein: CASRATPGGPYGYTF
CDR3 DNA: TGTGCCAGCCGCGCAACTCCAGGGGGTCCCTATGGCTACACCTTC

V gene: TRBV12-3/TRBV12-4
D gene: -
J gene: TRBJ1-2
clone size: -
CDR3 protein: CASSPGTVGYTF
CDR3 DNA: TGTGCCAGCAGTCCCGGGACGGTTGGCTACACCTTC

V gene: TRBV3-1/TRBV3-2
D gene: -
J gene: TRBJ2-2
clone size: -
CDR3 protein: CASSQARRGTGELFF
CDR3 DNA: TGTGCCAGCAGCCAGGCTAGACGGGGCACCGGGGAGCTGTTTTTT

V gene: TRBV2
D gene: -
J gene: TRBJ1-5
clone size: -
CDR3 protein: CASSDFRYDYSNQPQHF
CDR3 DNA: TGTGCCAGCAGTGATTTCAGGTACGACTATAGCAATCAGCCCCAGCATTTT

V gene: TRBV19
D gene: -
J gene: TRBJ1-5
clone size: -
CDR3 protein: CASSILVRGVDNQPQHF
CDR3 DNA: TGTGCCAGTAGTATTCTCGTACGAGGGGTTGACAATCAGCCCCAGCATTTT

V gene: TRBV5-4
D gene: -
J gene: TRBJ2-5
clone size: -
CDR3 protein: CASSSSQETQYF
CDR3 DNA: TGTGCCAGCAGCTCGAGCCAAGAGACCCAGTACTTC

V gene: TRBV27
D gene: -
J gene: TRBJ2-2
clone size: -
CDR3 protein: CASSLNTGELFF
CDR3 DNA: TGTGCCAGCAGCCTGAACACCGGGGAGCTGTTTTTT

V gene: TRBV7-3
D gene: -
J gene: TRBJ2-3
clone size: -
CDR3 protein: CASSLFGSSTDTQYF
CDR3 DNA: TGTGCCAGCAGCTTATTTGGGAGTAGCACAGATACGCAGTATTTT

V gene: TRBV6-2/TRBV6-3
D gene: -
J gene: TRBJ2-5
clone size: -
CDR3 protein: CASSYSIISPPDQETQYF
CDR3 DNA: TGTGCCAGCAGTTACTCGATAATTAGCCCTCCAGATCAAGAGACCCAGTACTTC

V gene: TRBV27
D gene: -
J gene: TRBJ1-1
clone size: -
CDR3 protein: CASSLGQGNTEAFF
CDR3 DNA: TGTGCCAGCAGTTTAGGGCAGGGGAACACTGAAGCTTTCTTT

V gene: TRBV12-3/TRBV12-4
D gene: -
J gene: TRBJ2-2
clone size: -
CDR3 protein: CASSSSGPGELFF
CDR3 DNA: TGTGCCAGCAGTTCATCAGGGCCCGGGGAGCTGTTTTTT

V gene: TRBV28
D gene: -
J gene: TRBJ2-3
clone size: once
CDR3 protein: CASSPWGGTDTQYF
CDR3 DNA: TGTGCCAGCAGTCCCTGGGGGGGCACAGATACGCAGTATTTT

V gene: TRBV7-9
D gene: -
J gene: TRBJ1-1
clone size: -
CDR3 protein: CASHKGVNTEAFF
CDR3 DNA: TGTGCCAGCCATAAGGGGGTAAACACTGAAGCTTTCTTT

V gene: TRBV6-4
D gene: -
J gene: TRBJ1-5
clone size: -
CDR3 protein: CASSDLIREYGNQPQHF
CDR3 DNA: TGTGCCAGCAGTGACTTGATCAGGGAATACGGCAATCAGCCCCAGCATTTT

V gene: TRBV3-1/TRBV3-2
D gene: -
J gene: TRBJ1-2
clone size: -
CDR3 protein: CASSQDPLTDPLF
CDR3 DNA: TGTGCCAGCAGCCAAGATCCTCTGACGGACCCTCTTTTC

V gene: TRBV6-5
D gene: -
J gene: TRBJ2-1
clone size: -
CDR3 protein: CASTEQGPWNEQFF
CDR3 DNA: TGTGCCAGCACCGAACAGGGACCATGGAATGAGCAGTTCTTC

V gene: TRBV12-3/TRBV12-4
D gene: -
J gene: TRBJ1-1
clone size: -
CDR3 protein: CASSLGGNTEAFF
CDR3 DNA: TGTGCCAGCAGTTTAGGAGGGAACACTGAAGCTTTCTTT

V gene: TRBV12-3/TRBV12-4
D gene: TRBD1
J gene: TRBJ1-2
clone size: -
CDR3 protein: CASSLDRVGGYTF
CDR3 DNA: TGTGCCAGCAGTTTGGACAGGGTCGGGGGCTACACCTTC

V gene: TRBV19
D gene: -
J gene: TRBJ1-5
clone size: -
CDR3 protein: CASSPRGREGKPQHF
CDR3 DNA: TGTGCCAGTAGTCCCCGGGGCCGGGAGGGGAAGCCCCAGCATTTT

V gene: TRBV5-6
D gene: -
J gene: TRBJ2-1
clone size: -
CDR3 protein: CASHTRGDGDNEQFF
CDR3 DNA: TGTGCCAGCCATACGAGGGGGGATGGAGATAATGAGCAGTTCTTC

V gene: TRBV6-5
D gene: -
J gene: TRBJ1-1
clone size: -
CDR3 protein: CASSYQGVTEAFF
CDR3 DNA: TGTGCCAGCAGTTACCAGGGTGTCACTGAAGCTTTCTTT

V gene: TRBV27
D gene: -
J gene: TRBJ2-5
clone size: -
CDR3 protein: CASSPGVVSSETQYF
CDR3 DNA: TGTGCCAGCAGCCCCGGGGTGGTGAGTAGTGAGACCCAGTACTTC

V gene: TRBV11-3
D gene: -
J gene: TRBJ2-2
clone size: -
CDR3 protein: CASSLGATGELFF
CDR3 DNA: TGTGCCAGCAGCTTGGGTGCCACCGGGGAGCTGTTTTTT

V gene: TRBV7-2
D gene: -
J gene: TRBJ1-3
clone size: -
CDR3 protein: CASSETRAGNTIYF
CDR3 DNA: TGTGCCAGCAGCGAAACCAGGGCGGGAAACACCATATATTTT

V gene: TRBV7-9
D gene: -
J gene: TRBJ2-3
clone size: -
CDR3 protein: CASREAEDTQYF
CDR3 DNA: TGTGCCAGCAGGGAAGCGGAAGATACGCAGTATTTT

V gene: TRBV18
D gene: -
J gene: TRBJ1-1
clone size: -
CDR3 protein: CASSPGQNTEAFF
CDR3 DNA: TGTGCCAGCTCACCGGGACAGAACACTGAAGCTTTCTTT

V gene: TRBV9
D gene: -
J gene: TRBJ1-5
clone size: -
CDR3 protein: CASSGSSTGYSNQPQHF
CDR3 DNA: TGTGCCAGCAGCGGAAGTTCAACAGGATACAGCAATCAGCCCCAGCATTTT